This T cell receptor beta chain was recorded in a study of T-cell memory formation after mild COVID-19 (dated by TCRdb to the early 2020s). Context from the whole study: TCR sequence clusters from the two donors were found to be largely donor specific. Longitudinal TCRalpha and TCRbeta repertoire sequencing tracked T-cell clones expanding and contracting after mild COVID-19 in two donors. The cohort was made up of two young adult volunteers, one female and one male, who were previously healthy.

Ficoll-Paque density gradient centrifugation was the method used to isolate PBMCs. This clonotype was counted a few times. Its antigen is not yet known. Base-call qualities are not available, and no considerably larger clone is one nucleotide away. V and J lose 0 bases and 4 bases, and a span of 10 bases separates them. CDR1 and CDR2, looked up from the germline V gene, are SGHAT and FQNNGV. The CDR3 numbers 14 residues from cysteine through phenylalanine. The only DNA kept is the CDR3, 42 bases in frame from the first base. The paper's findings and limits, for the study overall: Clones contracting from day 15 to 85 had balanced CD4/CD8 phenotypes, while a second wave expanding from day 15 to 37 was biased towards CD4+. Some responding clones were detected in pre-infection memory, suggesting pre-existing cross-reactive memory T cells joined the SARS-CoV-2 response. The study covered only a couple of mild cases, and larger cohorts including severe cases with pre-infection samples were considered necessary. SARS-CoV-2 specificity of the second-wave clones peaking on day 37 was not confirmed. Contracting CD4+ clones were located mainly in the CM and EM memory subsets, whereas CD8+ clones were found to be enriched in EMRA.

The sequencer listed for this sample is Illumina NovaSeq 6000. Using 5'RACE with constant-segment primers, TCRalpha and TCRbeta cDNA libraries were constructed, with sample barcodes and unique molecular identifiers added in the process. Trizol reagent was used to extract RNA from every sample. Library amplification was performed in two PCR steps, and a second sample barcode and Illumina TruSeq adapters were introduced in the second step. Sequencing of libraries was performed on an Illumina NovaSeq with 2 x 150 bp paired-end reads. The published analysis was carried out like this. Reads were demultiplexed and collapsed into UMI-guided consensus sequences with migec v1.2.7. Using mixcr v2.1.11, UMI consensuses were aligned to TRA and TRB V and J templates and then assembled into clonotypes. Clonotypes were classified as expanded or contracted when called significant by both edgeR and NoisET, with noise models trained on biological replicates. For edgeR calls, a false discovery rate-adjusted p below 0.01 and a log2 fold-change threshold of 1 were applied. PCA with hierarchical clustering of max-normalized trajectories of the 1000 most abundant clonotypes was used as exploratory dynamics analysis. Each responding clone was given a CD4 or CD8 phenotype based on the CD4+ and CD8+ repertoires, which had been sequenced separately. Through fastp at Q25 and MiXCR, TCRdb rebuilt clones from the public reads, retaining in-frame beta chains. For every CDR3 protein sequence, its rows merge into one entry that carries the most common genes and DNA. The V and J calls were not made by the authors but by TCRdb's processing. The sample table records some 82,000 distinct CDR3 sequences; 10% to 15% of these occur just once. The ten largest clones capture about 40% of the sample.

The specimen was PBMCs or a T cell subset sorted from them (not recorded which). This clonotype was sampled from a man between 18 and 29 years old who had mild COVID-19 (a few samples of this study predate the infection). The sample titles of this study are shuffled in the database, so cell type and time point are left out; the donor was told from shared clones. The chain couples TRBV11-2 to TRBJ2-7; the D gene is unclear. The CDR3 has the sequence CASSLDPGTYEQYF. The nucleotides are TGTGCCAGCAGCTTAGATCCCGGCACTTACGAGCAGTACTTC.